Here is one T cell receptor beta chain with its context. This clone was counted once. This clone's antigen is unknown. It has no much larger one-base neighbor in the sample; base qualities were not kept. The data stem from a study of Tregs in tolerant kidney transplant recipients (dated by TCRdb to between 2018 and 2021). Some background on the complete study: The study used TCRbeta sequencing to identify donor-specific regulatory T cells before combined kidney and bone marrow transplantation, then tracked those cells after transplant. Several methods of expanding Tregs specific for an allogeneic donor were compared by TCRbeta repertoire sequencing in a few healthy controls. Points the paper makes about the study in general: The most biologically relevant and donor-specific TCRbeta repertoire appeared to be identified by expanding Tregs with activated donor B cells. Although technical replication error seemed to be minimal, the question of biological reproducibility was not addressed directly. The study was constrained by small patient numbers, and validation of the findings is required in larger populations and under other immunosuppression protocols.

Unstimulated Tregs (CD4+CD25+CD127-), CD4+ non-Tregs (CD4+CD25-), CD4 and CD8 cells were FACS-sorted from thawed PBMCs. Blood from healthy controls was obtained either from healthy volunteers or as purchased buffy coats. Healthy control blood was processed to PBMCs with a Ficoll density gradient and then cryopreserved, whereas patient PBMCs were collected both before and after transplant. V loses 4 bases at its end and J loses 6 bases; junction bases beyond the gene matches: 11. The germline V gene supplies CDR1 MGHRA and CDR2 YSYEKL. The CDR3, cysteine through phenylalanine, is 16 amino acids long. Of the read, only the CDR3 DNA is kept; its 48 bases are in frame from base 1. For TCRbeta CDR3 sequencing, genomic DNA from the sorted cells was extracted using the QIAGEN DNeasy Blood and Tissue Kit. High-throughput TCRbeta CDR3 sequencing, which included PCR amplification with bias correction and internal controls, was done commercially through immunoSEQ. From the authors' description of their analysis: Unique productive TCRbeta sequences were defined by CDR3 nucleotide sequence where primers matched, and otherwise by CDR3 amino acid sequence together with Vbeta and Jbeta genes. To correct sorting error, sequences shared between sorted populations at a frequency ratio of 2:1 or less were removed; the rest were assigned to the higher population. Donor-reactive sequences were defined as at least 5-fold expanded in CFSE-low cells versus unstimulated cells, with frequency of at least 0.01% in CFSE-low cells. Repertoire divergence was quantified by Jensen-Shannon divergence using the top 100 TCRbeta sequences ranked by frequency. For samples with multiple sequencing runs, sorting error was corrected separately for each run before the runs were pooled. Entries here come from immuneACCESS through TCRdb and include only in-frame sequences with V and J called. Some clones fail to appear in such tables; in the studies checked, an unresolved V gene covers under half of the shortfall, and the cause of the remainder is unknown. That table is the source of V, J and clone size, and D and trimming were worked out from the DNA. This sample is represented by tens of thousands of clones; roughly 84% of them were singletons. The ten most abundant clones make up approximately 4.8% of the sample.

The chain is made from TRBV4-1 and TRBJ2-1; the junction holds 8 bases that match TRBD2. Material: CD4+ T cells from blood. This receptor was identified in a human donor in good health. The DNA sequence is TGCGCCAGCAGCCTTTCCCGGGGGGGATCTGGCAATGAGCAGTTCTTC. It translates as CASSLSRGGSGNEQFF.